The next 8 T cell receptor beta chains were all read from a single sample in a study of CD8 T cells in ankylosing spondylitis (dated by TCRdb to the late 2010s). The protocol used for the library was 5' RACE. The instrument given in TCRdb is Illumina HiSeq 2500. The raw public data were reprocessed by TCRdb itself: fastp quality trimming at Q25, MiXCR clonotype calling, in-frame beta chains only. Identical CDR3 proteins give one entry, which carries the most common genes and DNA. This sample gives 230,000 or so distinct CDR3 sequences in total; over 15% of them show up just once. The top ten hold approximately 33% of the sample. Material for sequencing was blood, either unsorted or a sorted T cell fraction (not recorded which). The receptors stem from a male donor with ankylosing spondylitis or in good health (not recorded which).

This clonotype was seen more than once but under ten times. The rearrangement joins TRBV29-1 to TRBJ2-7; D is ambiguous. V gave up 3 bases and J gave up 0 bases, with 6 bases separating them. The germline gives CDR1 SQVTM, CDR2 ANQGSEA. The CDR3 totals 12 residues. The CDR3 DNA is TGCAGCGTTGAGATTCACTCCTACGAGCAGTACTTC. It encodes CSVEIHSYEQYF.

This clonotype has just a few counts. V is TRBV3-1 and J is TRBJ1-5; possible D gene TRBD1, 5 bases. Germline CDR1 LGHDT, CDR2 YNNKEL (reference sequence). The CDR3 covers 16 residues. Trimming shortened V by 0 bases and J by 2 bases, and 11 bases separated the two germline ends. CDR3 coding DNA: TGTGCCAGCAGCCAAGAGGGGGGAATGGGCAATCAGCCCCAGCATTTT. Its translation: CASSQEGGMGNQPQHF.

The sample holds many counts of this clonotype. In DNA, the CDR3 is TGCAGCGTTGAAGTACACACAGATACGCAGTATTTT. It yields the protein CSVEVHTDTQYF. The chain couples TRBV29-1 to TRBJ2-3; D gene ambiguous. From germline, CDR1 is SQVTM and CDR2 ANQGSEA. There are 12 residues in the CDR3. V lost 1 base to trimming and J lost 2 bases, with 4 bases between them.

This clonotype has a count of ten or more. The chain links TRBV4-2 to TRBJ2-1, with TRBD2 matching 7 bases. The CDR3 extends over 16 amino acids. V lost 4 bases, J lost 3 bases, and 9 bases stayed unmatched. Germline V CDR1 and CDR2: LGHNA, YNFKEQ. CDR3 in amino acids: CASSLVSGTVYNEQFF. In nucleotides, the CDR3 is TGTGCCAGCAGCCTCGTAAGCGGGACGGTCTACAATGAGCAGTTCTTC.

This clonotype was seen only a few times. J is TRBJ2-5 and V is TRBV10-1, with D possibly called TRBD1 or TRBD2 (5 bases each). The CDR3 covers 16 residues. The germline V gene has CDR1 WNHNN and CDR2 SYGVQD (reference sequence). V gave up 0 bases and J gave up 5 bases, with 16 bases separating them. As DNA, the CDR3 is TGCGCCAGCAGTGAGTCCTCCCTTAGGGGAGTTGAGACCCAGTACTTC. Translating gives CASSESSLRGVETQYF.

This clonotype was detected a few times. The chain employs TRBV6-1 and TRBJ2-6; D gene unclear. Germline V gene data show CDR1 as MNHNS and CDR2 as SASEGT. This CDR3 region has 17 residues. The V and J ends lost 5 bases and 0 bases respectively, with 14 bases between them. CDR3 sequence: CASSLSWQPSGANVLTF. CDR3 coding DNA: TGTGCCAGCAGTCTAAGTTGGCAGCCCTCTGGGGCCAACGTCCTGACTTTC.

This clonotype was counted a few times. This chain joins TRBV25-1 and TRBJ2-5, with TRBD2 as a possible D gene (7 bases). Trimming pared 3 bases from V and 5 bases from J, leaving 16 bases between. Germline-derived CDR1 and CDR2 are MGHDK and SYGVNS. The CDR3 has 15 amino acids. CDR3 loop: CASSELTGAGETQYF. The CDR3 DNA reads TGTGCCAGCAGTGAGTTGACAGGAGCGGGGGAGACCCAGTACTTC.

This clonotype showed up just a few times. This chain connects TRBV27 to TRBJ2-2; D not resolved. Germline CDR1 is MNHEY and CDR2 is SMNVEV (reference sequence). The CDR3 is 15 amino acids. V gave up 5 bases and J gave up 8 bases, with 18 bases separating them. CDR3 sequence: CASSHYPPAPGELFF. CDR3 nucleotide sequence: TGTGCCAGCAGTCACTATCCCCCAGCCCCAGGGGAGCTGTTTTTT.